This T cell receptor beta chain appears in the sequencing data of a study of CD8 T cells in ankylosing spondylitis (dated 2017 in TCRdb). General notes on the study: The study set out to find disease-linked TCR variants by profiling T cell receptor beta repertoires in ankylosing spondylitis patients and healthy donors. The full study cohort was made up of 25 ankylosing spondylitis patients and 108 healthy donors. Peripheral blood was sampled, and synovial fluid was additionally collected from ankylosing spondylitis patients.

The sequencer listed for this sample is Illumina HiSeq 2500. Quantitative 5'-RACE with molecular barcodes was the method used to prepare the TCR beta libraries. Regarding the original processing steps: A new computational method, built on a probabilistic model of VDJ rearrangement, was used to identify disease-linked TCR variants. The public reads were run again by TCRdb, first through fastp at Q25 and then through MiXCR, and only productive beta chains were kept. Rows with a matching CDR3 protein are joined into one entry that keeps the most common DNA and genes. These V and J calls are TCRdb output, not the study's own analysis. This sample has around 480,000 distinct CDR3 sequences in its table, and over 15% of those were observed once. Of the sample, 0.85% to 1.3% is held by the ten largest clones. In the case of this clonotype: What antigen it recognizes has not been identified. One base away there is no much larger clone; base qualities are not given.

Study-level results and caveats: The disease-linked clones had a CD8+ phenotype and were found at relatively low frequencies in peripheral blood. The disease-linked clones were reported as significantly enriched in matched synovial fluid samples from ankylosing spondylitis patients. Some of the motif variants had been reported before in the synovial fluid and blood of reactive arthritis patients, a finding that suggests common disease-initiation mechanisms. Blood from ankylosing spondylitis patients appeared to be characterized by a TCR beta motif made up of under 10 highly homologous amino acid variants.

The germline V gene supplies CDR1 SGHTA and CDR2 FQGNSA. The CDR3, cysteine through phenylalanine, is 16 amino acids long. Left in the record is the CDR3 DNA by itself, 48 bases read in frame from the first base. Ends trimmed: V by 5 bases, J by 8 bases; bases unmatched to a gene: 9. Sequenced sample: blood, either unsorted or a sorted T cell fraction (not recorded which). The chain is encoded by TRBV7-2 joined to TRBJ2-1; 13 bases in between match TRBD2. The TCR was taken from a male donor with ankylosing spondylitis. The CDR3 loop reads CASSRQLAGGRDEQFF. The nucleotide sequence reads as follows: TGTGCCAGCAGCCGCCAACTAGCGGGGGGGAGGGATGAGCAGTTCTTC.